These 6 T cell receptor beta chains were all obtained from the same sample, sequenced in a study of T cell responses to AZD1222 COVID-19 vaccine. Only in-frame clones appear in the TCRdb table, and some are missing; sequencing was by immunoSEQ multiplex PCR. The repertoire holds roughly 44,000 clones, 83% seen once, with 52% in the top ten. The sample was peripheral blood, taken on day 0 of AZD1222 vaccination. Source of these receptors: an adult in good health.

The chain employs TRBV3-1 (or the pseudogene TRBV3-2) and TRBJ2-1, with 11 bases lining up with TRBD2. Germline V gives CDR1 LGHDT, CDR2 YNNKEL (reference sequence). V shed 0 bases and J 16 bases; nucleotides not matched to a gene: 11. This CDR3 is 15 amino acids long. The CDR3: CASSQDLAGGPVPFF. In DNA, the CDR3 is TGTGCCAGCAGCCAAGACTTAGCGGGAGGGCCTGTTCCCTTCTTC.

V and J are TRBV30 and TRBJ2-2; D remains unclear. V gave up 2 bases and J gave up 9 bases, with 13 bases separating them. This CDR3 contains 13 residues. Germline loops: CDR1 GTSNPN, CDR2 SVGIG (reference sequence). The CDR3 DNA is TGTGCCTGGAGTTCGACCGCGAGGAGGGAGCTGTTTTTT. Amino acids: CAWSSTARRELFF.

The chain is built from TRBV7-9 and TRBJ2-5, with D perhaps matching TRBD1 (6 bases). CDR1 and CDR2 from the germline V gene are SEHNR and FQNEAQ (reference sequence). The V gene lost 2 bases and the J gene lost 0 bases, with 16 bases spanning the gap. This CDR3 contains 17 residues. This CDR3 reads CASSLRAGALYQETQYF. The CDR3, as DNA: TGTGCCAGCAGCTTAAGGGCAGGGGCCTTGTACCAAGAGACCCAGTACTTC.

This clone was observed a single time. This rearrangement joins TRBV3-1 (or the pseudogene TRBV3-2) to TRBJ1-5; D is ambiguous. This CDR3 contains 13 residues. Looked up from germline, CDR1 is LGHDT and CDR2 is YNNKEL (reference sequence). V was shortened by 1 base and J by 0 bases, with 1 base between the two germline ends. CDR3 nucleotide sequence: TGTGCCAGCAGCCAAGTTAGCAATCAGCCCCAGCATTTT. It translates to CASSQVSNQPQHF.

V gene TRBV5-5 combines with J gene TRBJ1-5; 8 nucleotides line up with TRBD1. This CDR3 comprises 15 residues. The J segment lost 0 bases and the V segment lost 2 bases, leaving 1 base of the junction unmatched. The germline V gene encodes CDR1 SGHKS and CDR2 YYEKEE (reference sequence). For the CDR3, the DNA is TGTGCCAGCAGCTTAACAGGGGGTAGCAATCAGCCCCAGCATTTT. Translation gives CASSLTGGSNQPQHF.

This chain connects TRBV20-1 to TRBJ2-7, with D unclear. Germline CDR1 reads DFQATT; CDR2 reads SNEGSKA (reference sequence). This CDR3 is 11 amino acids long. With 5 bases removed from V and 6 bases from J, the gap between germline ends came to 11 bases. The CDR3 loop is CSARRTLEQYF. CDR3 DNA: TGCAGTGCTCGCCGGACGCTCGAGCAGTACTTC.